A selection of T cell receptor beta chains follows, all from one sample in a study of cytomegalovirus exposure and HLA in healthy donors. Generated by immunoSEQ multiplex PCR, the TCRdb table keeps only in-frame clones and is missing some. The profile covers 100,000 to 150,000 clones, with 65% to 80% appearing a single time and 9.5% to 15% taken by the ten largest. The sample taken for sequencing was PBMCs. The receptors were gathered from a woman aged 40 to 50 in good health and CMV-seropositive. Each CDR3 is given with its conserved first and last residue. The order of the fields is D gene, J gene, clone size, V gene, CDR3 DNA, CDR3 protein. D genes are given only for firm matches. Size is stated for part of the rows, as once, few or many counts, or as a class when the clone is expanded.

>-|TRBJ1-3|once|TRBV18
TGTGCCAGCTCACCACAGGGAGGGTCTGGAAACACCATATATTTT
CASSPQGGSGNTIYF
>TRBD1|TRBJ1-3|few|TRBV6-4
TGTGCCGGGATAGGGACAGCAGGAAACACCATATATTTT
CAGIGTAGNTIYF
>TRBD1|TRBJ1-2|-|TRBV5-8
TGTGCCAGCAGCCCCGGGACAGCTTACTATGGCTACACCTTC
CASSPGTAYYGYTF
>TRBD2|TRBJ2-3|-|TRBV30
TGTGCCTGGGGACGACTAGCGGGATTTACAGATACGCAGTATTTT
CAWGRLAGFTDTQYF
>TRBD1|TRBJ1-4|-|TRBV14
TGTGCCAGCAGCCTCACGTTGGACAGGAACCTGTTTTTT
CASSLTLDRNLFF
>-|TRBJ2-1|-|TRBV11-2
TGTGCCAGCAGCTTAGGGGGGAGGGGGAGCTCCTACAATGAGCAGTTCTTC
CASSLGGRGSSYNEQFF
>-|TRBJ1-2|-|TRBV30
TGTGCCTGGAATCGCAGGGTTACTAACTATGGCTACACCTTC
CAWNRRVTNYGYTF
>-|TRBJ2-1|-|TRBV29-1
TGCAGCTCCACCCCAACAGGGAGCTCCTACAATGAGCAGTTCTTC
CSSTPTGSSYNEQFF
>-|TRBJ1-5|-|TRBV28
TGTGCCAGCAGTCTACCCGTTCAGCCCCAGCATTTT
CASSLPVQPQHF
>TRBD1|TRBJ1-6|few|TRBV30
TGTGCCTGGAAGGGGGCGCTTAATTCACCCCTCCACTTT
CAWKGALNSPLHF
>-|TRBJ1-4|-|TRBV29-1
TGCAGCGTTGTAGCAGGGAATGAAAAACTGTTTTTT
CSVVAGNEKLFF
>TRBD1|TRBJ1-2|-|TRBV14
TGTGCCAGCAGCCTCGGACAGGGGTGGGGTGGCTACACCTTC
CASSLGQGWGGYTF
>TRBD1|TRBJ1-5|-|TRBV30
TGTGCCTGGAGTGGACAGGGGAATCAGCCCCAGCATTTT
CAWSGQGNQPQHF
>TRBD1|TRBJ2-7|-|TRBV28
TGTGCCAGCAGTCCTTACGGACAGGGGCAATACGAGCAGTACTTC
CASSPYGQGQYEQYF
>-|TRBJ2-5|-|TRBV5-4
TGTGCCAGCAGGCCTCCCCCTGGGGCCGACAATCAAGAGACCCAGTACTTC
CASRPPPGADNQETQYF
>TRBD1|TRBJ1-3|-|TRBV27
TGTGCCAGCAGTTCTAGACAGGGGGCGACCTCGAGTGGAAACACCATATATTTT
CASSSRQGATSSGNTIYF
>-|TRBJ2-1|-|TRBV18
TGTGCCAGCTCACCTTTGACTTCTTACAATGAGCAGTTCTTC
CASSPLTSYNEQFF
>-|TRBJ1-6|-|TRBV9
TGTGCCAGCAGCGTAGGTCAGGGGCTTGGATCACCCCTCCACTTT
CASSVGQGLGSPLHF
>-|TRBJ2-6|medium-sized|TRBV5-1
TGCGCCAGCAGCGACAGCTCTGGGGCCAACGTCCTGACTTTC
CASSDSSGANVLTF
>-|TRBJ1-5|-|TRBV19
TGTGCCAGCGCGAGAGTAGATAGCAATCAGCCCCAGCATTTT
CASARVDSNQPQHF